This T cell receptor (beta chain) came from a study of blood T cells in healthy people across ages. The germline V gene has CDR1 SGHTA and CDR2 FQGNSA. This CDR3 contains 15 residues. V trimming: 0 bases; J trimming: 0 bases; junction bases outside the gene matches: 2. A second about 6 to 12 cycle PCR used barcoded and J-beta primers. In TCRdb, the 5' RACE reads were re-called with MiXCR into one record per CDR3 protein. The sample comprises almost 1 million distinct CDR3 sequences, 51% of which are singletons, and roughly 23% rests with the top ten. The sequence came from a woman aged 55-70 years in good health. Sequences were obtained from blood. V usage is TRBV7-2 and J usage is TRBJ2-7; 7 nucleotides line up with TRBD2. The CDR3 coding sequence is TGTGCCAGCAGCTTAGCGGGGACTATCTCCTACGAGCAGTACTTC. The encoded protein is CASSLAGTISYEQYF.